What follows is one TCR beta chain and its context. Its antigen remains unknown. These data are taken from a study of OX40 agonist ivuxolimab in advanced cancers. Study-wide background: Ivuxolimab doses were 0.01, 0.1, 0.3, 1.5, 3 or 10 mg/kg every 2 weeks.

Overall study results and limits: Relative to CD4+ cells, CD8+ T cells on average had more expanded clones.

CDR1 is SGHNT, CDR2 YENEEA, per germline. This CDR3 has 13 amino acids. The V gene lost 5 bases and the J gene lost 1 base, with 9 bases spanning the gap. If patients had autoimmune disease history or systemic immunosuppression, they were excluded. Some clones are missing from TCRdb's copy, which holds only in-frame ones; the method was immunoSEQ multiplex PCR. The sample has fewer than 120,000 clones, roughly 89% seen once. The chain recombines TRBV11-3 with TRBJ2-7; the D is unclear. The starting material was CD4+ or CD8+ T cells sorted from blood, obtained in a trial of the OX40 agonist ivuxolimab. The TCR originated in an adult with an advanced solid tumor such as melanoma, head and neck, liver or kidney cancer. This CDR3 is CASSLFSSYEQYF. In DNA form, the CDR3 reads TGTGCCAGCAGCCTGTTTTCGTCCTACGAGCAGTACTTC.